A single sample gave rise to the 6 T cell receptor beta chains below, sequenced in a study of vaccination effects on CD4 cells after COVID-19. Their specific antigens are unknown. The repertoire was sequenced with immunoSEQ multiplex PCR; TCRdb's copy has only in-frame clones and lacks some. This repertoire shows around 69,000 clones, around 70% found once; its top ten account for approximately 1.5%. In the ViraFEST assay, antigen-specific CD4+ clonotypes were identified by expansion after peptide-pool stimulation. The culture ran for approximately 9 days before CD4+ T cells were isolated. Vaccination of participants consisted of two doses of either the BNT162b2 or mRNA-1273 vaccine. The starting material was CD4+ T cells from PBMCs cultured with HCoV-229E spike peptides, obtained after COVID-19 vaccination. The receptors originated from a human donor who received a COVID-19 vaccine.

The rearrangement links TRBV10-3 to TRBJ1-6; 7 nucleotides match TRBD1. After removal of 7 bases from V and 5 bases from J, the junction contained 5 bases not matched to a gene. The CDR3 length is 14 residues. From germline, CDR1 is ENHRY and CDR2 SYGVKD. CDR3 DNA sequence: TGTGCCATCAAAAGGACAGGCGATAATTCACCCCTCCACTTT. As protein: CAIKRTGDNSPLHF.

The sample holds a few counts of this clone. The J gene is TRBJ1-2, the V gene TRBV7-9, with 7 bases matching TRBD1. CDR1 and CDR2 from the germline V gene are SEHNR and FQNEAQ (reference sequence). V shed 5 bases and J 8 bases; nucleotides not matched to a gene: 17. The CDR3 extends over 16 amino acids. CDR3 residues: CASSRGLQGTGGGYTF. CDR3 sequence (DNA): TGTGCCAGCAGCCGTGGGCTACAGGGGACCGGCGGCGGCTACACCTTC.

This clone showed up just a few times. The chain uses TRBV18 and TRBJ2-2, with D maybe TRBD1 (5 bases). CDR1 is KGHSH, CDR2 LQKENI, per germline. Trimming cost V 8 bases and J 0 bases, with 7 bases left between them. CDR3 length: 13 amino acids. CDR3 in amino acids: CASRTTNTGELFF. CDR3 sequence (DNA): TGTGCCAGCCGGACAACGAACACCGGGGAGCTGTTTTTT.

V usage is TRBV2 and J usage is TRBJ1-6; possibly TRBD1 for D (6 bases). Trimming left V 3 bases short and J 6 bases short, with 12 bases between. This CDR3 comprises 15 residues. CDR1 SNHLY and CDR2 FYNNEI come from the germline V gene. This CDR3 reads CASSDLGQTNSPLHF. In DNA, the CDR3 is TGTGCCAGCAGTGACTTAGGACAGACTAATTCACCCCTCCACTTT.

The V gene is TRBV21-1, the J gene TRBJ2-7. TRBV21-1 constitutes a pseudogene. CDR3 length equals 10 residues. CDR3: CARGPDEQYV. In DNA, the CDR3 is TGTGCCAGAGGACCTGACGAGCAGTACGTC.

This chain joins TRBV12-3 or TRBV12-4 and TRBJ2-3; D possibly corresponds to TRBD1 (6 bases). V lost 7 bases to trimming and J lost 14 bases, with 16 bases between them. The CDR3 spans 11 residues. Here the CDR3 reads CASILGARAYF. In nucleotides, the CDR3 is TGTGCCAGCATATTGGGGGCCCGTGCGTATTTT.